This T cell receptor (beta chain) was profiled in a study of CD8 T cells in Susac syndrome. Study context: Blood was drawn from Susac syndrome patients while they were therapy-naive, on corticosteroids, or on intravenous immunoglobulin alone.

Through negative isolation, CD4+ and CD8+ T cells were obtained, while TEMRA cells were enriched using FACS. Random hexamers were used to reverse transcribe the RNA input (roughly 0.5 to 1 ug). Across 54 Vbeta and 13 Jbeta, immunoSEQ multiplex PCR amplified TCR beta CDR3. Via MiXCR, TCRdb re-called the immunoSEQ multiplex PCR reads, giving one row per CDR3 protein. The profile shows around 230,000 distinct CDR3 sequences, around 96% of them singletons. Sequenced input: CD4+ T cells from PBMCs. This receptor was taken from a human donor with Susac syndrome.

The CDR3 loop is CSASMGSVFSYEQYF. CDR3 sequence (DNA): TGCAGTGCTAGCATGGGTAGCGTTTTTTCCTACGAGCAGTACTTC. The V and J genes are TRBV20-1 and TRBJ2-7; possible D gene TRBD2, 5 bases. The germline CDR1 and CDR2 sequences are DFQATT and SNEGSKA (reference sequence). This CDR3 has 15 amino acids. V was clipped by 3 bases and J by 1 base, with 16 bases between them.